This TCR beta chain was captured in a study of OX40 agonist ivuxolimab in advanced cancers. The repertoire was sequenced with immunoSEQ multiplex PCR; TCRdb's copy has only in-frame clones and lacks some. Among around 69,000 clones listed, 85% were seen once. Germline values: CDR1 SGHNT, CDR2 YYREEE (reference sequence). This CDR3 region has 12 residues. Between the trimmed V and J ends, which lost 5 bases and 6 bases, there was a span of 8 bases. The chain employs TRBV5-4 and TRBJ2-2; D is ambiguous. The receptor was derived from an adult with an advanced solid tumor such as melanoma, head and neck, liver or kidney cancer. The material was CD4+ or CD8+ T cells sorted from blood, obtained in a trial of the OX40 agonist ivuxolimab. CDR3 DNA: TGTGCCAGCAGTGGGCCCGCCGGGGAGCTGTTTTTT. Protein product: CASSGPAGELFF.